Reported below is one T cell receptor (beta chain). The V segment lost 3 bases and the J segment 7 bases; nucleotides outside the gene matches: 5. CDR3 length: 13 amino acids. Germline CDR1 DFQATT, CDR2 SNEGSKA (reference sequence). This specimen comes from a study of blood T cell repertoires in COVID-19. Study-level background: COVID-19 samples, acute and convalescent, were from the United States, Italy and Spain. Nucleic acid was either cDNA or gDNA, and it came from T cells, B-cell-depleted T cells, or PBMCs.

How the authors handled the data: Reference gene primer amplification yielded estimated nucleated cell counts. Clones were sequenced by immunoSEQ multiplex PCR, and TCRdb holds only the in-frame ones, with some missing. Clone size and the V and J calls come from that table; the DNA yielded D and trimming. Among under 250,000 clones listed, approximately 91% were seen once. The specimen sequenced was peripheral blood. J is TRBJ1-4 and V is TRBV20-1; TRBD1 aligns across 7 bases. This clonotype was sampled from a man in his forties or fifties with acute or convalescent COVID-19. In DNA, the CDR3 is TGCAGTGCTAGTCAGACAGGGACTGAAAAACTGTTTTTT. Its translation is CSASQTGTEKLFF.